The 2 T cell receptor beta chains below all came from one sample that was sequenced in a study of lymphopenia after photon versus proton radiotherapy. The assay was immunoSEQ multiplex PCR, and TCRdb's table has in-frame clones only and misses some. The sample includes approximately 170,000 clones, about 85% of them seen just once. This material consisted of peripheral blood, taken from a patient treated with photon-based radiotherapy. The source of these receptors is a man aged 50-60 years with gastric cancer.

In this sample, this clone turned up a few times. The V and J genes are TRBV7-9 and TRBJ2-2; D call uncertain. Germline assignment: CDR1 SEHNR and CDR2 FQNEAQ (reference sequence). This CDR3 has 18 residues. V was shortened by 3 bases and J by 1 base, with 18 bases between the two germline ends. The CDR3 sequence is CASSFSTLTRRNTGELFF. As DNA, the CDR3 is TGTGCCAGCAGCTTCTCAACCCTAACACGGCGGAACACCGGGGAGCTGTTTTTT.

The genes are TRBV2 and TRBJ1-1; no definite D call. CDR3 length equals 11 residues. Germline V gives CDR1 SNHLY, CDR2 FYNNEI. V lost 4 bases to trimming and J lost 6 bases, with 6 bases between them. The CDR3: CASSVGSEAFF. DNA for the CDR3: TGTGCCAGCAGTGTTGGATCTGAAGCTTTCTTT.